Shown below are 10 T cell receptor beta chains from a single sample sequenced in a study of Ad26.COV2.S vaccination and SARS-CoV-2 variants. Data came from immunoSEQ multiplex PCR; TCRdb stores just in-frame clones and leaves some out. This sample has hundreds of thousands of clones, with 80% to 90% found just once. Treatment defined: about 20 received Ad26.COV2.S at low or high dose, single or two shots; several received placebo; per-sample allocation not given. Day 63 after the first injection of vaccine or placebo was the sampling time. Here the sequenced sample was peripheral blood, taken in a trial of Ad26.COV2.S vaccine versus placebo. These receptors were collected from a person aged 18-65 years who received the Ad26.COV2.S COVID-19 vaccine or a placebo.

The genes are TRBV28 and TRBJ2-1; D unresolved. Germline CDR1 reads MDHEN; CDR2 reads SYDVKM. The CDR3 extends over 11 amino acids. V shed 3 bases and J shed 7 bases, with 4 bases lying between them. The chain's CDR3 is CASSFSNEQFF. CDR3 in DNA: TGTGCCAGCAGTTTTAGTAATGAGCAGTTCTTC.

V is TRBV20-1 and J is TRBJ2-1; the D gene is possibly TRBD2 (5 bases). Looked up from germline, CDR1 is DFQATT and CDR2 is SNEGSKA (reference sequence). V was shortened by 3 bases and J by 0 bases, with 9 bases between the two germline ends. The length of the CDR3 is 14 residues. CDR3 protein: CSASRGTSYNEQFF. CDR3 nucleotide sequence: TGCAGTGCTAGTCGGGGAACCTCCTACAATGAGCAGTTCTTC.

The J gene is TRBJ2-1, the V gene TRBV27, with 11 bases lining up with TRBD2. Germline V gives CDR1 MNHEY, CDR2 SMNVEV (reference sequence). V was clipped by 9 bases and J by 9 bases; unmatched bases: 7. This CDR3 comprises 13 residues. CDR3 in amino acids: CASLAGGYGEQFF. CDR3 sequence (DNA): TGTGCCAGTTTAGCGGGGGGGTACGGTGAGCAGTTCTTC.

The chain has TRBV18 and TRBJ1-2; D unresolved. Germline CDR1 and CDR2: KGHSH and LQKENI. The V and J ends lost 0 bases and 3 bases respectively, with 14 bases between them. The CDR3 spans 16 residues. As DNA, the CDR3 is TGTGCCAGCTCACCACCAACGGGTCTCCAGTACTATGGCTACACCTTC. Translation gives CASSPPTGLQYYGYTF.

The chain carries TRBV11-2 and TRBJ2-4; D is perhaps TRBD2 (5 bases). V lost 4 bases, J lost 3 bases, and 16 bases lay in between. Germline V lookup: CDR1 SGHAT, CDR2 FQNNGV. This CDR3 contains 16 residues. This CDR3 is CASSSGLPWGKNIQYF. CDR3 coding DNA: TGTGCCAGCAGCTCCGGACTCCCTTGGGGCAAAAACATTCAGTACTTC.

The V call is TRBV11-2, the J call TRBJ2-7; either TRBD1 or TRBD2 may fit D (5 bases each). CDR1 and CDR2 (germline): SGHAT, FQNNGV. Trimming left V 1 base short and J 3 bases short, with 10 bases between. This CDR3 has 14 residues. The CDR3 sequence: CASSLGGAFYEQYF. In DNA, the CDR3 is TGTGCCAGCAGCTTAGGAGGGGCCTTCTACGAGCAGTACTTC.

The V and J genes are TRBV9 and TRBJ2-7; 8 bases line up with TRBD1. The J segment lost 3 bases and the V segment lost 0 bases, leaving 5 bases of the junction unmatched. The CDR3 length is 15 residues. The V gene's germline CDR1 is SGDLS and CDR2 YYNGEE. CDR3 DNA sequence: TGTGCCAGCAGCGTAGCCGGGACAGGAAACTACGAGCAGTACTTC. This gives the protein CASSVAGTGNYEQYF.

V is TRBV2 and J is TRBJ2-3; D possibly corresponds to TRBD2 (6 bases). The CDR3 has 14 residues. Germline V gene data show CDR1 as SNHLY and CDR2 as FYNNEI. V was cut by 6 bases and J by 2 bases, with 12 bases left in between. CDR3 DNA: TGTGCCAGCAGAAGGCGGGGAGCCACAGATACGCAGTATTTT. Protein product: CASRRRGATDTQYF.

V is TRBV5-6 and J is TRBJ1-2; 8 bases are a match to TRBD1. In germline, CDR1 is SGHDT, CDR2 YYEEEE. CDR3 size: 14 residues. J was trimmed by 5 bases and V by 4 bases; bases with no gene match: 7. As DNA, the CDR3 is TGTGCCAGCAGCGAAGAGGGGACAGGTTATGGCTACACCTTC. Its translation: CASSEEGTGYGYTF.

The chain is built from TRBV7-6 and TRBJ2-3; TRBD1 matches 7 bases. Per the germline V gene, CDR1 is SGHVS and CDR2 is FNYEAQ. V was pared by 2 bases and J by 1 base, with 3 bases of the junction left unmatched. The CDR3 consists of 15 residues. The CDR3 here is CASSLSGGRTDTQYF. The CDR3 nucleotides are TGTGCCAGCAGCTTATCAGGGGGTCGCACAGATACGCAGTATTTT.